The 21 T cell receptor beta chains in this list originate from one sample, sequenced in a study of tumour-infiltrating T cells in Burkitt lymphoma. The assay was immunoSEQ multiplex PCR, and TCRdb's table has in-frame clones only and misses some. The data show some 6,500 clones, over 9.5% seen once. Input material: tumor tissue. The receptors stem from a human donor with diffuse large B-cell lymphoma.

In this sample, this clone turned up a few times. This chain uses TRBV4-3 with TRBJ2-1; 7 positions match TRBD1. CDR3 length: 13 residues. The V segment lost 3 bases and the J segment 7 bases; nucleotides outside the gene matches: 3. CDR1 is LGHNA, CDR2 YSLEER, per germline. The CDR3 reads CASSQDRSNEQFF. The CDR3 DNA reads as TGCGCCAGCAGCCAGGACAGGTCGAATGAGCAGTTCTTC.

CDR3 DNA sequence: TGTGCCAGTAGTCCTCGGTTCTATGGCTACACCTTC. It is translated as CASSPRFYGYTF. The chain employs TRBV19 and TRBJ1-2; D is unresolved. The CDR3 is 12 residues long. Germline V gene sequence: CDR1 LNHDA, CDR2 SQIVND (reference sequence). V lost 5 bases to trimming and J lost 4 bases, with 8 bases between them.

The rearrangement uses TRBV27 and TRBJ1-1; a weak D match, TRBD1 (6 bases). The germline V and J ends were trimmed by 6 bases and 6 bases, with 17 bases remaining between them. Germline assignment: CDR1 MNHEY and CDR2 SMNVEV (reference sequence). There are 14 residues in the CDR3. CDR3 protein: CASRSGGARAEAFF. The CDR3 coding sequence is TGTGCCAGCAGATCGGGGGGGGCTAGGGCTGAAGCTTTCTTT.

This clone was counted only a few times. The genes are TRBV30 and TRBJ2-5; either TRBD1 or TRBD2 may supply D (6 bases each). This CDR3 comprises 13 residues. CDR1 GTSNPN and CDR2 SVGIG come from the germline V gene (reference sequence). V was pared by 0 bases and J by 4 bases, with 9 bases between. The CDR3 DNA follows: TGTGCCTGGAGTGTACAGGGAGGAGAGACCCAGTACTTC. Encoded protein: CAWSVQGGETQYF.

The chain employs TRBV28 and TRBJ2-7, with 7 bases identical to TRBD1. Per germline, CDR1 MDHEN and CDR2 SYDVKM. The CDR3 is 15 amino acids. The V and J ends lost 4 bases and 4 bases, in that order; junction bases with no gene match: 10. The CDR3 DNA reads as TGTGCCAGCAGTTCATTTACAGGGGTGGGTTACGAGCAGTACTTC. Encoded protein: CASSSFTGVGYEQYF.

The CDR3 reads CAIREGTEISGYTF. CDR3 nucleotide sequence: TGTGCCATCAGGGAGGGGACAGAAATTTCTGGCTACACCTTC. V is TRBV10-3 and J is TRBJ1-2; 7 bases line up with TRBD1. V lost 6 bases to trimming and J lost 7 bases; unmatched junction nucleotides: 11. This CDR3 is 14 amino acids long. From germline, CDR1 is ENHRY and CDR2 SYGVKD.

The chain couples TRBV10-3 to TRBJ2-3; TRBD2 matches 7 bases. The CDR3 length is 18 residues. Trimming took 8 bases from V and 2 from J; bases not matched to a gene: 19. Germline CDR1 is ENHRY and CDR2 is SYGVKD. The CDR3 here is CAIGGVAEGPFDTDTQYF. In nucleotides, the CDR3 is TGTGCCATCGGGGGGGTAGCGGAGGGGCCATTCGACACAGATACGCAGTATTTT.

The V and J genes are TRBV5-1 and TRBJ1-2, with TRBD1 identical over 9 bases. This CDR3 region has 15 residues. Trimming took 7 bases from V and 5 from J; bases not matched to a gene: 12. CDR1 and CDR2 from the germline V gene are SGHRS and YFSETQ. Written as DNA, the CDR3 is TGCGCCAGCGGGACAGGGAACCTTCGGCTTTATGGCTACACCTTC. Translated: CASGTGNLRLYGYTF.

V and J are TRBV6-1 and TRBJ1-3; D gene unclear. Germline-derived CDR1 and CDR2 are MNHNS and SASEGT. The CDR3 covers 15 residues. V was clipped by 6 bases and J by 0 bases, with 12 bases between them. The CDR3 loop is CASRYSWTSGNTIYF. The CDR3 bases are TGTGCCAGCAGGTATTCCTGGACCTCTGGAAACACCATATATTTT.

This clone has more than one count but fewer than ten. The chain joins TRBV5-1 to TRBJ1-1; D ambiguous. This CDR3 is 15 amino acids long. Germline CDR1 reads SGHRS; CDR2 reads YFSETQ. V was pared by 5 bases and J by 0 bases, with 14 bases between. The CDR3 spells CASRQEAGMNTEAFF. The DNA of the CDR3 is TGCGCCAGCAGACAAGAGGCAGGAATGAACACTGAAGCTTTCTTT.

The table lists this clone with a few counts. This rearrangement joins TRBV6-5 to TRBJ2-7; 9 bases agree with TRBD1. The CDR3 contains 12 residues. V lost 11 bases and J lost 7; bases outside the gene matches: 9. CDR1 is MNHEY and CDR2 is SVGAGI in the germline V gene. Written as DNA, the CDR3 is TGTGCCGGGGGACAGGGAGAATTAGAGCAGTACTTC. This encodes CAGGQGELEQYF.

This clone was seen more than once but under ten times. In DNA, the CDR3 is TGTGCCAGCAGTTATGATGGGGGGCGCTACGAGCAGTACTTC. This encodes CASSYDGGRYEQYF. The chain is built from TRBV27 and TRBJ2-7, with D tentatively TRBD1 or TRBD2 (6 bases each). V dropped 4 bases and J dropped 3 bases, with 13 bases sitting between them. Looked up from germline, CDR1 is MNHEY and CDR2 is SMNVEV (reference sequence). There are 14 residues in the CDR3.

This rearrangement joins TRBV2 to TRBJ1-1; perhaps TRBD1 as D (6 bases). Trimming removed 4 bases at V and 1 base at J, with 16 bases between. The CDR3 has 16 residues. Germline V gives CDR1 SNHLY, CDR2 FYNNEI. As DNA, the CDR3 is TGTGCCAGCAGTGGACCTAAGACAGGCGGGAACACTGAAGCTTTCTTT. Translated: CASSGPKTGGNTEAFF.

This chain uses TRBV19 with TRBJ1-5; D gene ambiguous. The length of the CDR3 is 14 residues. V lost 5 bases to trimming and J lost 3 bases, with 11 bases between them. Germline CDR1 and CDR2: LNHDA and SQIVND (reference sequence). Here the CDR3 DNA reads TGTGCCAGTAGTGTAATAGTGTACAATCAGCCCCAGCATTTT. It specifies CASSVIVYNQPQHF.

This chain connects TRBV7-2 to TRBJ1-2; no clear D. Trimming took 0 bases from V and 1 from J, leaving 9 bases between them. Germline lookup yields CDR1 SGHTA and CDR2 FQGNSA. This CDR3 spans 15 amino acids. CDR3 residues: CASSLAPSVNYGYTF. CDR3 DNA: TGTGCCAGCAGCTTAGCGCCGTCGGTTAACTATGGCTACACCTTC.

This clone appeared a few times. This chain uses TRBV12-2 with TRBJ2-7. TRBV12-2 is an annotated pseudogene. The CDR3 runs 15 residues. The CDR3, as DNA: TGTGCAAGTCGCTTAGGTCAGCCTCCCTCCTACGAGCAGTACTTC. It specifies CASRLGQPPSYEQYF.

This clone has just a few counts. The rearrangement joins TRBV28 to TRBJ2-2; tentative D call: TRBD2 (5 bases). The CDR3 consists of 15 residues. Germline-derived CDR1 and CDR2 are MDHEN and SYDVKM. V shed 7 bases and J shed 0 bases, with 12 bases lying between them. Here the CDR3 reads CASTPGSANTGELFF. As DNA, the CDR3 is TGTGCCAGCACCCCGGGGTCCGCGAACACCGGGGAGCTGTTTTTT.

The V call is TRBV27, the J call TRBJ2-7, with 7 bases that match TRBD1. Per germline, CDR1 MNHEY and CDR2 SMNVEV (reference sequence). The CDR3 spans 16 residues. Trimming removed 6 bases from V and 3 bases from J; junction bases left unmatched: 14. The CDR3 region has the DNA TGTGCCAGCAGCCTGTGGGGACGAGGGGGCGGCTACGAGCAGTACTTC. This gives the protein CASSLWGRGGGYEQYF.

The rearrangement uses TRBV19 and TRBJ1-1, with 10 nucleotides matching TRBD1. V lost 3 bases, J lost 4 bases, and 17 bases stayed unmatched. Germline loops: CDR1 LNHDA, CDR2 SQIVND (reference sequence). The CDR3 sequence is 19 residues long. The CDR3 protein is CASSMFSRTGGIPFTEAFF. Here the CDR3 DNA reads TGTGCCAGTAGTATGTTTAGTAGGACAGGGGGAATTCCCTTCACTGAAGCTTTCTTT.

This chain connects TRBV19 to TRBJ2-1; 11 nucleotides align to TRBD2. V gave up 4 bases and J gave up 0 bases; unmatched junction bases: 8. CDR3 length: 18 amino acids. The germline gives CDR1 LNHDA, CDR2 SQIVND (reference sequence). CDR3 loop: CASSTPGLAVSSYNEQFF. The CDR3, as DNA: TGTGCCAGTAGTACCCCGGGACTAGCGGTAAGCTCCTACAATGAGCAGTTCTTC.

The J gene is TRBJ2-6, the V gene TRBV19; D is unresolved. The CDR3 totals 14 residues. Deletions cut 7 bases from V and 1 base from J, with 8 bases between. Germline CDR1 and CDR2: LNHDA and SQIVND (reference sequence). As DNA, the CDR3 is TGTGCCAGTAAGTGGGGTTCTGGGGCCAACGTCCTGACTTTC. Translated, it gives CASKWGSGANVLTF.